The following is a T cell receptor beta chain sequence with its context. Its antigen is not identified. The authors obtained approximately 2 micrograms of genomic DNA from cryopreserved PBMCs for TCR beta libraries. Sequencing was performed with immunoSEQ multiplex PCR; in TCRdb, only in-frame clones are kept and a portion is missing. The sample yields over 100,000 clones, 80% to 90% seen once. This record comes from a study of cytotoxic CD8 clonotypes in ibrutinib-treated CLL. Study-level background: After median around 68 months, roughly 14 stayed in remission, approximately twelve progressed; responses approximately 24 partial, 2 complete.

Study findings and constraints: Sample timing was unmatched between remission and later-progressing patients; lymph nodes unstudied. Exceeding age-matched healthy donors, baseline clonality also tracked the counts of circulating CD8+ T cells.

The sequencing used PBMCs, collected after 24 months of ibrutinib treatment. This clonotype originated in a human donor with chronic lymphocytic leukemia.

The CDR3 spells CASSPSRDNEQFF. The CDR3 region has the DNA TGTGCCAGCTCACCAAGCAGGGACAATGAGCAGTTCTTC. The chain couples TRBV18 to TRBJ2-1; D is possibly TRBD1 (5 bases). The CDR3 totals 13 residues. Germline V gene data show CDR1 as KGHSH and CDR2 as LQKENI. Between the trimmed V and J ends, which lost 2 bases and 5 bases, there was a span of 7 bases.